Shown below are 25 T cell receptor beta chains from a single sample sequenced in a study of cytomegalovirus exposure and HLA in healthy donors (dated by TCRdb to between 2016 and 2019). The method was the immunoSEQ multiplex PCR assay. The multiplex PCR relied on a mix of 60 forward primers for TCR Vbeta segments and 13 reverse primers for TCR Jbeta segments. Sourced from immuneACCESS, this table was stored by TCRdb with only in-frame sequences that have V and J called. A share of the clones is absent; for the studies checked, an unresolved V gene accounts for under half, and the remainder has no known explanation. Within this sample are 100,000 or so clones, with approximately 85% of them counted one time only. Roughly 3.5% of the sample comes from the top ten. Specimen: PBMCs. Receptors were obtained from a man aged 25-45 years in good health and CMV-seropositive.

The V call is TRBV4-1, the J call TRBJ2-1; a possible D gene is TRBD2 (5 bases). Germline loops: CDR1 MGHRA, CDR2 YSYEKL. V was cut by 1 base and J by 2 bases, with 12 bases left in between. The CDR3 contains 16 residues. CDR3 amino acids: CASSQVRDWPYNEQFF. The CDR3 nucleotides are TGCGCCAGCAGCCAAGTTCGGGATTGGCCCTACAATGAGCAGTTCTTC.

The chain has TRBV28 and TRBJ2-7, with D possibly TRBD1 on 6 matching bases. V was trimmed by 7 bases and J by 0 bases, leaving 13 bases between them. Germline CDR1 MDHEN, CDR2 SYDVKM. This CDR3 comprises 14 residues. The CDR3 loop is CASKPQGPSYEQYF. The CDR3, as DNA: TGTGCCAGCAAGCCCCAGGGGCCCTCCTACGAGCAGTACTTC.

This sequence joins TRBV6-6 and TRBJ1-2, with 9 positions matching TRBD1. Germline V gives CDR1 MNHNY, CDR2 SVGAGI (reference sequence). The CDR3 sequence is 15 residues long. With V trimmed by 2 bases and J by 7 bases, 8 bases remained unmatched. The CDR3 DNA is TGTGCCAGCAGTTACGATTGGACAGGGGAGCGTGGCTACACCTTC. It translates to CASSYDWTGERGYTF.

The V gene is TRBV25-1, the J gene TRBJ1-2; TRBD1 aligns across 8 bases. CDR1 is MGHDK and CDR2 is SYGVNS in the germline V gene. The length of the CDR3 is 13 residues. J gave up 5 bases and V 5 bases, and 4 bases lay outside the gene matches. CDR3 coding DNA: TGTGCCAGCAGTCCCCGGACAGGGTATGGCTACACCTTC. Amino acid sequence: CASSPRTGYGYTF.

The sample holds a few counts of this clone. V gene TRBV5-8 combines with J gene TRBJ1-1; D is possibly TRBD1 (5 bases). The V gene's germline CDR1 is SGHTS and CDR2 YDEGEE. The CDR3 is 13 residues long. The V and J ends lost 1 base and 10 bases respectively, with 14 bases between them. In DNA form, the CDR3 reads TGTGCCAGCAGCTTGTTCCAGGGTGTGGGAGCTTTCTTT. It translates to CASSLFQGVGAFF.

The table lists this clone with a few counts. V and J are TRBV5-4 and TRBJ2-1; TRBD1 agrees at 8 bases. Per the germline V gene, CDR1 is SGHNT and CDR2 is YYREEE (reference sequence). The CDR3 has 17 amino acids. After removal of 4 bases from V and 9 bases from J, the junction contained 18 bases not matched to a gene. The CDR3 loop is CASSRFRTGFIASEQFF. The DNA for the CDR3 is TGTGCCAGCAGCCGCTTCCGGACAGGGTTCATTGCTAGTGAGCAGTTCTTC. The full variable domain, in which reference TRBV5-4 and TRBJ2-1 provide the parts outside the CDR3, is ETGVTQSPTHLIKTRGQQVTLRCSSQSGHNTVSWYQQALGQGPQFIFQYYREEENGRGNFPPRFSGLQFPNYSSELNVNALELDDSALYLCASSRFRTGFIASEQFFGPGTRLTVL.

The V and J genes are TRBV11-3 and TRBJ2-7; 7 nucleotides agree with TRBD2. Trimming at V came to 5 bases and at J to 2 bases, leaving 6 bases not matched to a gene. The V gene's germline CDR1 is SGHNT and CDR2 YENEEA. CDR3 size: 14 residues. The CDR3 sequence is CASSPGGSAYEQYF. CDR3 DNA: TGTGCCAGCAGCCCGGGAGGTAGTGCCTACGAGCAGTACTTC.

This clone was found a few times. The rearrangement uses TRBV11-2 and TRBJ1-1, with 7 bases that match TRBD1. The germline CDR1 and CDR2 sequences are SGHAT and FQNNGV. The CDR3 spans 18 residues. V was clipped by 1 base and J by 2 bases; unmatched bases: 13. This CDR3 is CASSLVLGKGQSNTEAFF. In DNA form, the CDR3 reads TGTGCCAGCAGCTTAGTTTTGGGGAAGGGACAGAGCAACACTGAAGCTTTCTTT.

The CDR3 spells CAIWDRASEQFF. The CDR3 DNA reads TGTGCCATCTGGGACAGGGCCAGCGAGCAGTTCTTC. V and J are TRBV10-3 and TRBJ2-1; 9 nucleotides line up with TRBD1. Germline-derived CDR1 and CDR2 are ENHRY and SYGVKD. Unmatched junction bases numbered 6, after V lost 8 bases and J lost 10 bases. The CDR3 spans 12 residues.

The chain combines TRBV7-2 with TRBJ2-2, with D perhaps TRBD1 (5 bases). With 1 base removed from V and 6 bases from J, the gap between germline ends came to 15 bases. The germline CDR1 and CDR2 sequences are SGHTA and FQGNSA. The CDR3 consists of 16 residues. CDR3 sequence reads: CASSLEGARQPGELFF. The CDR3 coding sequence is TGTGCCAGCAGCTTAGAAGGGGCACGACAGCCCGGGGAGCTGTTTTTT.

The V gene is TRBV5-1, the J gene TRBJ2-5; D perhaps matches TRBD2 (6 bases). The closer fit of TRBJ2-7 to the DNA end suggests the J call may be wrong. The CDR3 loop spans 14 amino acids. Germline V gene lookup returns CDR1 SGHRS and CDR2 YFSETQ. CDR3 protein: CASSLGREVNEQYF. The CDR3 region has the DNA TGCGCCAGCAGCTTGGGGAGGGAGGTGAACGAGCAGTACTTC.

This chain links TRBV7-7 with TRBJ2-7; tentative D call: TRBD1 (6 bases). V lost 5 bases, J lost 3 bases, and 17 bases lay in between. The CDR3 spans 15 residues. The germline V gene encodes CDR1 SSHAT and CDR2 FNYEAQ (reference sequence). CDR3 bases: TGTGCCAGCAGCCTGCACGGGACACGAAACTACGAGCAGTACTTC. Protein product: CASSLHGTRNYEQYF.

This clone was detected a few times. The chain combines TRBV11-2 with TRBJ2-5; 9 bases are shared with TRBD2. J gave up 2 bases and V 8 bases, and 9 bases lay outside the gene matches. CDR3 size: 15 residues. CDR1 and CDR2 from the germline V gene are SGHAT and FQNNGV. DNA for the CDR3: TGTGCCAGCTGGGGGGTTACTAGCGGGCAAGAGACCCAGTACTTC. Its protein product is CASWGVTSGQETQYF. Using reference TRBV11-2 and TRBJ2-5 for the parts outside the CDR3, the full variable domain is EAGVAQSPRYKIIEKRQSVAFWCNPISGHATLYWYQQILGQGPKLLIQFQNNGVVDDSQLPKDRFSAERLKGVDSTLKIQPAKLEDSAVYLCASWGVTSGQETQYFGPGTRLLVL.

Written as DNA, the CDR3 is TGTGCCAGCAGTGAGTCCCTAGCGGGAGGCAACTACGAGCAGTACTTC. This codes for CASSESLAGGNYEQYF. V is TRBV25-1 and J is TRBJ2-7; 11 bases line up with TRBD2. CDR1 is MGHDK, CDR2 SYGVNS, per germline. Trimming took 3 bases from V and 3 from J; bases not matched to a gene: 7. This CDR3 spans 16 amino acids.

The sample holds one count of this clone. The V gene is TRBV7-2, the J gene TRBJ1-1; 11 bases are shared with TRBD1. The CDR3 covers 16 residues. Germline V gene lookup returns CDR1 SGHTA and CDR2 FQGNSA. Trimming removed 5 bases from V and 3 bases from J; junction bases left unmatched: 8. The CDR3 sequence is CASSLTGQGGYTEAFF. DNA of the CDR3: TGTGCCAGCAGCCTGACGGGACAGGGGGGATACACTGAAGCTTTCTTT.

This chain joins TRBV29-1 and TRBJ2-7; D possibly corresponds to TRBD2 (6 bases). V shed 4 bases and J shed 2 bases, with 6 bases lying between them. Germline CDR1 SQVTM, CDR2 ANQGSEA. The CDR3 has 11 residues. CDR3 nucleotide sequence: TGCAGCGTTGGACTAGCCTACGAGCAGTACTTC. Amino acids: CSVGLAYEQYF.

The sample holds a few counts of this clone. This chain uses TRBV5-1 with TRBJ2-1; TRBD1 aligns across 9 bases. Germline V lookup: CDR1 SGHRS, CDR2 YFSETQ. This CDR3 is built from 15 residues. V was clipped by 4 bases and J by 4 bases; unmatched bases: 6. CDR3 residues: CASSRQGEGYNEQFF. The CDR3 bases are TGCGCCAGCAGCAGACAGGGGGAAGGGTACAATGAGCAGTTCTTC.

CDR3 nucleotides: TGTGCCAGCAGCCAAGACAGGGGCTCCGTCCAGGGCACTGAAGCTTTCTTT. Amino acid sequence: CASSQDRGSVQGTEAFF. The chain uses TRBV14 and TRBJ1-1; TRBD1 is a possible D gene (6 bases). The ends were cut back, 0 bases at V and 4 bases at J, with 18 bases in the middle. CDR1 SGHDN and CDR2 FVKESK come from the germline V gene. CDR3 length equals 17 residues. Drawing the rest from reference TRBV14 and TRBJ1-1, the complete variable domain is EAGVTQFPSHSVIEKGQTVTLRCDPISGHDNLYWYRRVMGKEIKFLLHFVKESKQDESGMPNNRFLAERTGGTYSTLKVQPAELEDSGVYFCASSQDRGSVQGTEAFFGQGTRLTVV.

For the CDR3, the DNA is TGTGCCAGCAGTGCCAGCGCAGGGGCTTCGGTCTATGGCTACACCTTC. Protein sequence: CASSASAGASVYGYTF. V gene TRBV25-1 combines with J gene TRBJ1-2; possible D gene TRBD1, 6 bases. From germline, CDR1 is MGHDK and CDR2 SYGVNS. V gave up 4 bases and J gave up 4 bases, with 19 bases separating them. The CDR3 is 16 residues long.

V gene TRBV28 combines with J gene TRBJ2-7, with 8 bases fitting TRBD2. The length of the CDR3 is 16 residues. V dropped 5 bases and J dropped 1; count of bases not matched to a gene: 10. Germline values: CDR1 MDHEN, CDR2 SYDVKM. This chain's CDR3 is CASSTLAGTHSYEQYF. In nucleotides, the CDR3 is TGTGCCAGCAGTACTTTAGCGGGAACCCATTCCTACGAGCAGTACTTC.

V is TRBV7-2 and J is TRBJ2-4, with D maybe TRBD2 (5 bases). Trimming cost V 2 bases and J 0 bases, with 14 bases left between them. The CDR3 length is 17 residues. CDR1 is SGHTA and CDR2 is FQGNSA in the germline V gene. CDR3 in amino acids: CASSLPRNGLAKNIQYF. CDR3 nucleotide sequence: TGTGCCAGCAGCTTACCCCGAAATGGACTAGCCAAAAACATTCAGTACTTC.

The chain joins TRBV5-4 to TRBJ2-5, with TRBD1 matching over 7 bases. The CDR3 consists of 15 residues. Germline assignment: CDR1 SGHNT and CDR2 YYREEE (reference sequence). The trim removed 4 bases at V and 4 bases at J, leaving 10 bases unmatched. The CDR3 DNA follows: TGTGCCAGCAGCGCCGACAGGGTCTCGTTAGAGACCCAGTACTTC. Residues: CASSADRVSLETQYF.

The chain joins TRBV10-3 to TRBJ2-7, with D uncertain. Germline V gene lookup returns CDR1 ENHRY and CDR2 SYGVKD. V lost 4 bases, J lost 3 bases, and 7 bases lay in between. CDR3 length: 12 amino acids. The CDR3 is CAISAQNYEQYF. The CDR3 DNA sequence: TGTGCCATCAGTGCCCAGAACTACGAGCAGTACTTC.

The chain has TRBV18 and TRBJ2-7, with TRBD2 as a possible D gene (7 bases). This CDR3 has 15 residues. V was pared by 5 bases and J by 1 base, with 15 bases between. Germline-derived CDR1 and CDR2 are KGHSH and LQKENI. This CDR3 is CASSGGGGVSYEQYF. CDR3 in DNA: TGTGCCAGCTCAGGGGGCGGGGGAGTATCCTACGAGCAGTACTTC.

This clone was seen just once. CDR3 DNA: TGTGCCAGCAGCTTTGAGTCCAACTACAATGAGCAGTTCTTC. As protein: CASSFESNYNEQFF. This chain uses TRBV11-3 with TRBJ2-1; no firm D call. The germline CDR1 and CDR2 sequences are SGHNT and YENEEA. With 3 bases removed from V and 3 bases from J, the gap between germline ends came to 9 bases. The CDR3 runs to 14 residues.